Here is one TCR beta chain with its context. Antigen specificity is unknown. Splitting of each subset's genomic DNA was done evenly across several immunoSEQ plates. Data came from immunoSEQ multiplex PCR; TCRdb stores just in-frame clones and leaves some out. Of 600,000 or so clones listed, more than 95% are singletons. Naive-designated CD8 cells lacked CD45RO, were positively enriched for CCR7, and omitted terminally differentiated effector memory CD45RA+ cells. Germline assignment: CDR1 SEHNR and CDR2 FQNEAQ (reference sequence). V gave up 5 bases and J gave up 0 bases, with 16 bases separating them. CDR3 length: 16 residues. The data were obtained in a study of shared clonotypes between healthy human individuals. Whole-study context: The study enrolled a couple of women and a few men aged 18 to 49. Findings and caveats of the study: Investigators expected sequencing depth to affect clonotype sharing among donors.

The sequence was collected from a man younger than 45 in good health. V and J are TRBV7-9 and TRBJ1-2, with D tentatively TRBD1 (6 bases). The sample taken for sequencing was naive CD8+ T cells sorted from blood. CDR3 sequence reads: CASSPPGGASNYGYTF. Written as DNA, the CDR3 is TGTGCCAGCAGCCCCCCGGGGGGGGCTTCTAACTATGGCTACACCTTC.